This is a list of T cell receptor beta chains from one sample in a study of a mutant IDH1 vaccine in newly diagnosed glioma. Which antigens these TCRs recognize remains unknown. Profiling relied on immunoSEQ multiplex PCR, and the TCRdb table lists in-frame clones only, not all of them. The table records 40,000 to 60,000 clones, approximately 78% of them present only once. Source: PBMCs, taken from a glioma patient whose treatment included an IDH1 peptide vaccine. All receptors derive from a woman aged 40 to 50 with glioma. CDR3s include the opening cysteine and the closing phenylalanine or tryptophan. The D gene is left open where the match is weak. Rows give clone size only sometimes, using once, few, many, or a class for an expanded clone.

CDR3aa: CASRTGTGNQPQHF; CDR3nt: TGTGCCAGCAGGACCGGGACGGGGAATCAGCCCCAGCATTTT; abundance: .; v_gene: TRBV6-5; d_gene: .; j_gene: TRBJ1-5
CDR3aa: CASSMGPTSSYGYTF; CDR3nt: TGTGCCAGTAGTATGGGGCCGACGTCAAGCTATGGCTACACCTTC; abundance: .; v_gene: TRBV19; d_gene: .; j_gene: TRBJ1-2
CDR3aa: CASRPSGGGTTQYF; CDR3nt: TGCGCCAGCAGGCCAAGCGGGGGGGGAACTACGCAGTATTTT; abundance: .; v_gene: TRBV10-1; d_gene: TRBD2; j_gene: TRBJ2-3
CDR3aa: CASSVTGRSTEAFF; CDR3nt: TGTGCCAGCAGCGTTACAGGTCGTAGCACTGAAGCTTTCTTT; abundance: .; v_gene: TRBV9; d_gene: .; j_gene: TRBJ1-1
CDR3aa: CASSLGRDYGYTF; CDR3nt: TGTGCCAGCAGCTTAGGCAGGGACTATGGCTACACCTTC; abundance: few; v_gene: TRBV7-8; d_gene: .; j_gene: TRBJ1-2
CDR3aa: CASSGRGHEQFF; CDR3nt: TGTGCCAGCAGCGGCCGGGGGCATGAGCAGTTCTTC; abundance: .; v_gene: TRBV9; d_gene: .; j_gene: TRBJ2-1
CDR3aa: CSVDLAAYNEQFF; CDR3nt: TGCAGCGTTGACTTAGCCGCCTACAATGAGCAGTTCTTC; abundance: .; v_gene: TRBV29-1; d_gene: .; j_gene: TRBJ2-1
CDR3aa: CAWSPPGTGNQPQHF; CDR3nt: TGTGCCTGGAGTCCACCCGGGACAGGAAATCAGCCCCAGCATTTT; abundance: .; v_gene: TRBV30; d_gene: TRBD1; j_gene: TRBJ1-5
CDR3aa: CASSGPGRLTEAFF; CDR3nt: TGTGCCAGCAGTGGCCCGGGGAGACTAACTGAAGCTTTCTTT; abundance: .; v_gene: TRBV2; d_gene: .; j_gene: TRBJ1-1
CDR3aa: CASSPLTSPTQYF; CDR3nt: TGTGCCAGCAGCCCCCTGACTAGTCCGACGCAGTATTTT; abundance: .; v_gene: TRBV7-9; d_gene: .; j_gene: TRBJ2-3
CDR3aa: CASSRGAPYGYTF; CDR3nt: TGTGCCAGCAGCCGGGGGGCCCCCTATGGCTACACCTTC; abundance: .; v_gene: TRBV6-1; d_gene: .; j_gene: TRBJ1-2
CDR3aa: CAISQGAANTGELFF; CDR3nt: TGTGCCATCTCCCAGGGGGCAGCGAACACCGGGGAGCTGTTTTTT; abundance: .; v_gene: TRBV10-3; d_gene: TRBD1; j_gene: TRBJ2-2
CDR3aa: CARSLAGGRGTEAFF; CDR3nt: TGTGCCAGAAGCTTGGCCGGGGGAAGGGGCACTGAAGCTTTCTTT; abundance: .; v_gene: TRBV5-3; d_gene: .; j_gene: TRBJ1-1
CDR3aa: CASSPTSGGNEQFF; CDR3nt: TGTGCCAGCAGCCCAACTAGCGGGGGCAATGAGCAGTTCTTC; abundance: once; v_gene: TRBV7-2; d_gene: TRBD2; j_gene: TRBJ2-1
CDR3aa: CASSVQGSSYEQYF; CDR3nt: TGCGCCAGCAGCGTTCAGGGGTCCTCCTACGAGCAGTACTTC; abundance: .; v_gene: TRBV5-1; d_gene: .; j_gene: TRBJ2-7
CDR3aa: CASSPLSQIDGEQYF; CDR3nt: TGTGCCAGCTCACCACTTAGCCAGATCGATGGGGAGCAGTACTTC; abundance: .; v_gene: TRBV18; d_gene: .; j_gene: TRBJ2-7
CDR3aa: CASSFRTTGRNTEAFF; CDR3nt: TGTGCCAGTAGTTTCCGGACGACAGGGCGAAACACTGAAGCTTTCTTT; abundance: .; v_gene: TRBV19; d_gene: TRBD1; j_gene: TRBJ1-1
CDR3aa: CASSYGLGTSEQFF; CDR3nt: TGTGCCAGCAGCTACGGACTTGGAACCAGCGAGCAGTTCTTC; abundance: few; v_gene: TRBV5-5; d_gene: .; j_gene: TRBJ2-1
CDR3aa: CASSQGTGGLEKLFF; CDR3nt: TGCGCCAGCAGCCAGGGGACAGGCGGGCTTGAGAAACTGTTTTTT; abundance: .; v_gene: TRBV4-1; d_gene: TRBD1; j_gene: TRBJ1-4
CDR3aa: CASGDGNQPQHF; CDR3nt: TGCGCCAGCGGGGACGGTAATCAGCCCCAGCATTTT; abundance: few; v_gene: TRBV10-2; d_gene: .; j_gene: TRBJ1-5
CDR3aa: CASSMDGMNTEAFF; CDR3nt: TGCGCCAGCAGCATGGACGGAATGAACACTGAAGCTTTCTTT; abundance: .; v_gene: TRBV5-1; d_gene: .; j_gene: TRBJ1-1
CDR3aa: CASSVRAEETQYF; CDR3nt: TGTGCCAGCAGCGTAAGAGCGGAAGAGACCCAGTACTTC; abundance: .; v_gene: TRBV9; d_gene: .; j_gene: TRBJ2-5
CDR3aa: CASSSGQPNTEAFF; CDR3nt: TGTGCCAGCAGTTCGGGACAGCCGAACACTGAAGCTTTCTTT; abundance: few; v_gene: TRBV6-5; d_gene: TRBD1; j_gene: TRBJ1-1
CDR3aa: CASRFSGGNQPQHF; CDR3nt: TGTGCCAGCAGATTCTCAGGGGGCAATCAGCCCCAGCATTTT; abundance: .; v_gene: TRBV27; d_gene: .; j_gene: TRBJ1-5
CDR3aa: CASTPTSVQETQYF; CDR3nt: TGTGCCAGCACCCCCACTAGCGTACAAGAGACCCAGTACTTC; abundance: .; v_gene: TRBV11-2; d_gene: TRBD2; j_gene: TRBJ2-5
CDR3aa: CAWRGQGLGTQYF; CDR3nt: TGTGCCTGGAGGGGACAGGGGTTGGGTACGCAGTATTTT; abundance: .; v_gene: TRBV30; d_gene: TRBD1; j_gene: TRBJ2-3
CDR3aa: CAWRFTTEQYF; CDR3nt: TGTGCCTGGAGGTTCACAACCGAGCAGTACTTC; abundance: .; v_gene: TRBV30; d_gene: .; j_gene: TRBJ2-7
CDR3aa: CASSLSSYEQYF; CDR3nt: TGTGCCAGCAGCTTAAGCTCCTACGAGCAGTACTTC; abundance: .; v_gene: TRBV7-2; d_gene: .; j_gene: TRBJ2-7
CDR3aa: CASSLMWGRGSYTF; CDR3nt: TGCGCCAGCAGCTTAATGTGGGGCAGGGGAAGCTACACCTTC; abundance: .; v_gene: TRBV5-1; d_gene: .; j_gene: TRBJ1-2
CDR3aa: CASSVSTDPWGYTF; CDR3nt: TGTGCCAGCAGCGTGTCCACGGATCCCTGGGGCTACACCTTC; abundance: .; v_gene: TRBV9; d_gene: .; j_gene: TRBJ1-2
CDR3aa: CASSLRAEYNEQFF; CDR3nt: TGTGCCAGCAGTTTAAGGGCAGAGTACAATGAGCAGTTCTTC; abundance: .; v_gene: TRBV27; d_gene: .; j_gene: TRBJ2-1
CDR3aa: CASTLSGGDTQYF; CDR3nt: TGTGCCAGCACCTTAAGCGGGGGAGATACGCAGTATTTT; abundance: .; v_gene: TRBV7-2; d_gene: TRBD2; j_gene: TRBJ2-3
CDR3aa: CASSDREGGFF; CDR3nt: TGTGCCAGCAGTGATCGGGAGGGGGGATTCTTC; abundance: .; v_gene: TRBV2; d_gene: TRBD2; j_gene: TRBJ2-1
CDR3aa: CASSPPGGGRETQYF; CDR3nt: TGTGCCAGCAGCCCTCCTGGAGGCGGACGGGAGACCCAGTACTTC; abundance: .; v_gene: TRBV5-4; d_gene: .; j_gene: TRBJ2-5
CDR3aa: CASSLGAGGGEQYF; CDR3nt: TGTGCCAGCAGCTTAGGAGCGGGAGGCGGCGAGCAGTACTTC; abundance: .; v_gene: TRBV7-8; d_gene: TRBD2; j_gene: TRBJ2-7
CDR3aa: CASSPQTGTWNERFF; CDR3nt: TGTGCCAGCAGCCCCCAGACAGGGACGTGGAATGAGCGGTTCTTC; abundance: .; v_gene: TRBV9; d_gene: TRBD1; j_gene: TRBJ2-1
CDR3aa: CASSLGGTGQVEQYF; CDR3nt: TGCGCCAGCAGCTTGGGAGGGACAGGGCAGGTCGAGCAGTACTTC; abundance: .; v_gene: TRBV5-1; d_gene: TRBD1; j_gene: TRBJ2-7
CDR3aa: CASSRLTGSDGELFF; CDR3nt: TGTGCCAGTAGTAGGCTAACAGGGTCTGACGGGGAGCTGTTTTTT; abundance: .; v_gene: TRBV19; d_gene: .; j_gene: TRBJ2-2
CDR3aa: CASSPRRETYNEQFF; CDR3nt: TGTGCCAGCTCACCGAGGAGGGAAACCTACAATGAGCAGTTCTTC; abundance: .; v_gene: TRBV18; d_gene: .; j_gene: TRBJ2-1